These T cell receptor beta chains were read from a single sample in a study of T cell responses to AZD1222 COVID-19 vaccine. Repertoires were generated with immunoSEQ multiplex PCR, while TCRdb's copy carries only in-frame clones and drops some. The sample consists of about 92,000 clones, 85% to 90% of them appearing once. The input for sequencing was peripheral blood, taken on day 0 of AZD1222 vaccination. The receptors were gathered from an adult in good health. Each CDR3 is given without its conserved first and last residue. Each record gives: CDR3 length, V gene, clone size, J gene, CDR3 protein. A clone size is listed for some rows: how often the clone was seen (once, few, many), or a class if it is expanded.

>12|TRBV4-1|.|TRBJ1-2
ASSQDLQGRGYT
>13|TRBV20-1|.|TRBJ2-7
SASGTSGTPYEQY
>15|TRBV4-3|.|TRBJ2-3
ASSQDGGTSGSDTQY
>10|TRBV7-9|.|TRBJ1-1
ASSPANTEAF
>13|TRBV7-3|.|TRBJ2-2
ASSLYPGGPGELF
>12|TRBV13|.|TRBJ2-5
ASSFPLRRETQY
>12|TRBV6-5|.|TRBJ2-7
ASSSSGRDYEQY
>13|TRBV5-5|once|TRBJ2-2
ASSLSGTNTGELF
>14|TRBV9|.|TRBJ2-7
ASSESFLAGVHEQY
>14|TRBV18|.|TRBJ2-5
ASSLGVAALQETQY
>11|TRBV5-8|once|TRBJ2-3
ASSSVEADTQY
>13|TRBV5-4|.|TRBJ2-3
ASSLLAGRTDTQY
>12|TRBV6-5|.|TRBJ1-4
ASRRGLANEKLF
>11|TRBV28|.|TRBJ1-2
ASSPGQNYGYT
>16|TRBV6-2/TRBV6-3|once|TRBJ2-2
ASSWGLAGGPNTGELF
>16|TRBV3-1/TRBV3-2|.|TRBJ2-3
ASSQGLTSGSSTDTQY
>12|TRBV10-3|once|TRBJ1-5
AISEATSNQPQH
>10|TRBV11-3|once|TRBJ2-1
ASSLSDREQF
>13|TRBV2|.|TRBJ1-4
ASRLEGGANEKLF
>13|TRBV6-2/TRBV6-3|.|TRBJ2-1
ASSWTSGRANEQF
>14|TRBV7-2|.|TRBJ2-5
ASSLDQAGGFETQY
>12|TRBV18|.|TRBJ2-7
ASSPRSTAEEQY
>12|TRBV18|.|TRBJ2-7
ASSPATDPYEQY
>10|TRBV5-5|.|TRBJ1-6
ASSLPNSPLH
>16|TRBV5-6|.|TRBJ2-1
ASGGGGLAGGLYNEQF
>13|TRBV5-6|.|TRBJ1-4
ASSSTGTGGEKLF
>15|TRBV10-1|.|TRBJ2-5
AADWRRDVGQGKTQY
>12|TRBV13|.|TRBJ2-7
ASSHERGPYEQY
>14|TRBV5-8|.|TRBJ2-2
ASSMGGGPNTGELF
>12|TRBV7-2|once|TRBJ2-1
ASSLSGRDNEQF
>12|TRBV23-1|.|TRBJ1-1
ASSQSGKNTEAF
>11|TRBV6-5|.|TRBJ1-1
ASSFAVNTEAF
>13|TRBV6-5|once|TRBJ1-6
ASKIGVQPNSPLH
>12|TRBV6-2/TRBV6-3|.|TRBJ2-7
ASSTGQGSYEQY
>9|TRBV29-1|.|TRBJ2-3
NVFSLDTQY
>16|TRBV9|.|TRBJ2-3
ASSANLIAGGLTDTQY
>16|TRBV7-3|.|TRBJ2-6
ASSLLAGRSSGANVLT
>12|TRBV7-2|.|TRBJ1-6
ASSPGQSGSPLH
>12|TRBV11-2|.|TRBJ1-3
ASSLGGPGNTIY
>14|TRBV4-2|once|TRBJ2-7
ASSQAPAGGPEEQY
>11|TRBV7-2|.|TRBJ1-4
ASRLHSLEKLF
>12|TRBV28|.|TRBJ2-2
ASRSGTMAGELF
>12|TRBV11-3|.|TRBJ1-3
ASSSGRTGNTIY
>12|TRBV5-4|.|TRBJ2-1
ASSLGNSLNEQF
>11|TRBV11-2|once|TRBJ1-1
ASSFTGNTEAF
>12|TRBV18|.|TRBJ1-2
ASSPGGGHYGYT
>12|TRBV2|.|TRBJ2-7
ASRPGQGTYEQY
>13|TRBV6-2/TRBV6-3|.|TRBJ2-7
ASSYSTSGMYEQY
>12|TRBV24-1|.|TRBJ2-1
ATSDYLAGNEQF
>12|TRBV5-4|.|TRBJ2-4
ASSQTSSKNIQY
>13|TRBV2|.|TRBJ1-3
ASSERASAGNTIY
>11|TRBV7-3|few|TRBJ2-5
ASSFGLGETQY
>13|TRBV28|.|TRBJ2-7
ASSAHTGQSHEQY
>14|TRBV7-2|.|TRBJ2-6
ASSPWVGSGANVLT
>14|TRBV4-2|few|TRBJ1-6
ASSPLDRGRDSPLH